These T cell receptor beta chains were read from a single sample in a study of OX40 agonist ivuxolimab in advanced cancers. The method was immunoSEQ multiplex PCR; TCRdb's version includes in-frame clones alone and lacks a portion of them. The sample has more than 50,000 clones, 85% seen once. The sample in question was CD4+ or CD8+ T cells sorted from blood, obtained in a trial of the OX40 agonist ivuxolimab. The receptors derive from an adult with an advanced solid tumor such as melanoma, head and neck, liver or kidney cancer. CDR3s include the opening cysteine and the closing phenylalanine or tryptophan. A D gene is named only where the DNA matches it firmly. Clone size appears in some rows only: once, few, many, or a class for an expanded clone.

j_call v_call d_call clone_size cdr3_aa cdr3_nt
TRBJ2-3 TRBV5-6 TRBD2 NA CASSLGLAETDTQYF TGTGCCAGCAGCCTTGGACTAGCGGAGACAGATACGCAGTATTTT
TRBJ1-5 TRBV6-6 NA NA CASSDDRNGQPQHF TGTGCCAGCAGTGACGACAGGAATGGACAGCCCCAGCATTTT
TRBJ1-6 TRBV5-6 NA once CASSTRPGDNSPLHF TGTGCCAGCAGCACTCGTCCCGGGGACAATTCACCCCTCCACTTT
TRBJ2-7 TRBV10-3 NA NA CAISDQGTRSYEQYF TGTGCCATCAGTGATCAGGGGACTCGCTCCTACGAGCAGTACTTC
TRBJ2-4 TRBV28 TRBD2 once CASSHLAGGPKNIQYF TGTGCCAGCAGTCACCTAGCGGGGGGGCCAAAAAACATTCAGTACTTC
TRBJ2-3 TRBV18 TRBD2 NA CASSSAQRGGLTDTQYF TGTGCCAGCTCATCCGCCCAGCGGGGGGGCCTAACAGATACGCAGTATTTT
TRBJ2-3 TRBV4-2 TRBD2 NA CASSQDRGTSGTDTQYF TGTGCCAGCAGCCAAGACCGAGGAACTAGCGGCACAGATACGCAGTATTTT
TRBJ1-6 TRBV9 NA NA CASSEGAGGYNSPLHF TGTGCCAGCAGCGAAGGGGCCGGGGGTTATAATTCACCCCTCCACTTT
TRBJ2-7 TRBV5-1 NA NA CASTSGVYEQYF TGCGCCAGCACCTCCGGGGTGTACGAGCAGTACTTC
TRBJ2-1 TRBV5-1 NA NA CASSFYNEQFF TGCGCCAGCAGCTTCTACAATGAGCAGTTCTTC
TRBJ2-7 TRBV30 NA NA CAWGRDFQYF TGTGCCTGGGGCAGGGACTTTCAGTACTTC
TRBJ2-1 TRBV4-3 NA NA CASSQDGQFNEQFF TGCGCCAGCAGCCAAGATGGCCAGTTTAATGAGCAGTTCTTC
TRBJ2-7 TRBV6-5 NA NA CASSLGWANTYEQYF TGTGCCAGCAGTCTCGGATGGGCGAACACCTACGAGCAGTACTTC
TRBJ2-1 TRBV13 NA once CASSSGPGYEQFF TGTGCCAGCAGCTCGGGACCGGGATATGAGCAGTTCTTC
TRBJ1-1 TRBV11-2 NA once CASSWGRTMNTEAFF TGTGCCAGCAGCTGGGGACGTACGATGAACACTGAAGCTTTCTTT
TRBJ1-6 TRBV6-6 NA NA CASSYHGPNSPLHF TGTGCCAGCAGTTACCACGGACCCAATTCACCCCTCCACTTT
TRBJ1-3 TRBV2 NA NA CASRLDRDPGNTIYF TGTGCCAGCAGGCTTGACCGGGATCCTGGAAACACCATATATTTT
TRBJ1-1 TRBV5-8 NA few CASSLSSLPNTEAFF TGTGCCAGCAGCTTGTCGTCTCTACCTAACACTGAAGCTTTCTTT
TRBJ2-2 TRBV18 TRBD1 NA CASSPGTGGTGELFF TGTGCCAGCTCCCCCGGGACAGGGGGCACCGGGGAGCTGTTTTTT
TRBJ2-5 TRBV5-1 NA NA CASSLNSGGPQETQYF TGCGCCAGCAGCTTGAATAGCGGAGGACCCCAAGAGACCCAGTACTTC
TRBJ2-5 TRBV5-1 TRBD2 once CATGLAGEETQYF TGCGCCACCGGACTAGCGGGGGAAGAGACCCAGTACTTC
TRBJ2-4 TRBV28 NA NA CASSSLIQLAKNIQYF TGTGCCAGCAGTTCCCTGATCCAGTTAGCCAAAAACATTCAGTACTTC
TRBJ2-2 TRBV5-1 TRBD2 few CASSLASIAGGHLNTGELFF TGCGCCAGCAGCTTGGCCTCGATAGCGGGAGGACACCTGAACACCGGGGAGCTGTTTTTT
TRBJ1-1 TRBV30 NA NA CAWSVQGSREAFF TGTGCCTGGAGTGTACAGGGCAGCCGCGAAGCTTTCTTT
TRBJ1-2 TRBV18 TRBD1 NA CASSPGGFYGYTF TGTGCCAGCTCCCCAGGGGGATTCTATGGCTACACCTTC
TRBJ1-2 TRBV9 NA NA CASSVVDSYGYTF TGTGCCAGCAGCGTAGTAGACTCCTATGGCTACACCTTC
TRBJ2-5 TRBV12-5 NA NA CASGNGSYQETQYF TGTGCTAGTGGTAACGGATCGTACCAAGAGACCCAGTACTTC
TRBJ1-1 TRBV5-6 NA NA CASSLGPAAGNTEAFF TGTGCCAGCAGCTTGGGGCCAGCAGCGGGGAACACTGAAGCTTTCTTT
TRBJ2-1 TRBV11-1 TRBD1 NA CASTEDRGHEQFF TGTGCCAGCACCGAGGACAGGGGGCATGAGCAGTTCTTC
TRBJ1-1 TRBV20-1 NA NA CSARPPFF TGCAGTGCTAGACCCCCCTTCTTT
TRBJ2-3 TRBV5-4 NA NA CASSWGGRAGTDTQYF TGTGCCAGCAGCTGGGGCGGCAGGGCCGGCACAGATACGCAGTATTTT
TRBJ2-7 TRBV5-5 NA NA CASSLTLYEQYF TGTGCCAGCAGCTTGACGCTTTACGAGCAGTACTTC
TRBJ1-2 TRBV30 NA NA CAWGISAVAYGYTF TGTGCCTGGGGTATCTCGGCAGTCGCCTATGGCTACACCTTC
TRBJ2-5 TRBV7-7 NA NA CASSFTSQAQETQYF TGTGCCAGCAGCTTCACGTCGCAGGCACAAGAGACCCAGTACTTC
TRBJ2-7 TRBV7-8 NA NA CASSPRGAGLYEQYF TGTGCCAGCAGCCCCAGGGGGGCGGGACTCTACGAGCAGTACTTC
TRBJ2-2 TRBV5-5 TRBD2 NA CASRAFLTSQNTGELFF TGTGCCAGCAGGGCCTTCTTGACTAGCCAGAACACCGGGGAGCTGTTTTTT
TRBJ2-5 TRBV5-1 NA NA CASSLTGTQYF TGCGCCAGCAGCTTAACAGGTACCCAGTACTTC
TRBJ2-7 TRBV28 NA NA CAGSPSDYEQYF TGTGCCGGCAGTCCTAGCGACTACGAGCAGTACTTC
TRBJ1-6 TRBV25-1 NA NA CASSPAGDNSPLHF TGTGCCAGCAGCCCCGCGGGAGACAATTCACCCCTCCACTTT
TRBJ2-7 TRBV5-1 TRBD1 NA CASSLAGTGVYEQYF TGCGCCAGCAGCTTGGCCGGGACAGGGGTATACGAGCAGTACTTC
TRBJ2-5 TRBV2 NA NA CASKVNSEETQYF TGTGCCAGCAAGGTTAACTCGGAGGAGACCCAGTACTTC
TRBJ2-2 TRBV7-2 NA NA CASIPGNGELFF TGTGCCAGCATCCCGGGGAACGGGGAGCTGTTTTTT
TRBJ2-3 TRBV27 NA NA CASSPKAGTDTQYF TGTGCCAGCAGTCCAAAAGCGGGCACAGATACGCAGTATTTT
TRBJ1-1 TRBV7-2 NA NA CASSITGTTEAFF TGTGCCAGCAGCATTACAGGGACCACTGAAGCTTTCTTT
TRBJ2-1 TRBV10-1 NA NA CATPGRTGNEQFF TGCGCCACCCCGGGACGGACTGGGAATGAGCAGTTCTTC
TRBJ1-1 TRBV19 TRBD1 NA CASSILAGTGYTEAFF TGTGCCAGTAGTATCCTTGCGGGGACAGGGTACACTGAAGCTTTCTTT
TRBJ1-2 TRBV7-3 NA NA CASSVDPRDGYTF TGTGCCAGCAGCGTAGACCCCAGGGACGGCTACACCTTC
TRBJ2-3 TRBV6-5 TRBD1 NA CASSQQGASTDTQYF TGTGCCAGCAGCCAACAGGGGGCTAGCACAGATACGCAGTATTTT
TRBJ2-7 TRBV6-1 NA NA CASSDKFRSYEQYF TGTGCCAGCAGTGACAAGTTCCGATCCTACGAGCAGTACTTC
TRBJ1-1 TRBV5-1 TRBD1 NA CASRPRDRAETEAFF TGCGCCAGCAGACCCCGGGACAGGGCGGAGACTGAAGCTTTCTTT
TRBJ2-3 TRBV7-8 NA NA CASSRGLGIADTQYF TGTGCCAGCAGCCGGGGCCTGGGGATTGCAGATACGCAGTATTTT
TRBJ2-5 TRBV5-1 NA NA CASSLDSEETQYF TGCGCCAGCAGCCTGGACTCCGAAGAGACCCAGTACTTC
TRBJ2-1 TRBV7-9 TRBD2 NA CASSLVGTRNEQFF TGTGCCAGCAGCTTAGTGGGGACTAGGAATGAGCAGTTCTTC
TRBJ2-1 TRBV5-1 NA NA CASSLAGPATENNEQFF TGCGCCAGCAGCTTGGCCGGGCCCGCGACAGAAAACAATGAGCAGTTCTTC
TRBJ2-1 TRBV5-1 NA NA CASSLGAAQFF TGCGCCAGCAGCTTGGGGGCGGCGCAGTTCTTC